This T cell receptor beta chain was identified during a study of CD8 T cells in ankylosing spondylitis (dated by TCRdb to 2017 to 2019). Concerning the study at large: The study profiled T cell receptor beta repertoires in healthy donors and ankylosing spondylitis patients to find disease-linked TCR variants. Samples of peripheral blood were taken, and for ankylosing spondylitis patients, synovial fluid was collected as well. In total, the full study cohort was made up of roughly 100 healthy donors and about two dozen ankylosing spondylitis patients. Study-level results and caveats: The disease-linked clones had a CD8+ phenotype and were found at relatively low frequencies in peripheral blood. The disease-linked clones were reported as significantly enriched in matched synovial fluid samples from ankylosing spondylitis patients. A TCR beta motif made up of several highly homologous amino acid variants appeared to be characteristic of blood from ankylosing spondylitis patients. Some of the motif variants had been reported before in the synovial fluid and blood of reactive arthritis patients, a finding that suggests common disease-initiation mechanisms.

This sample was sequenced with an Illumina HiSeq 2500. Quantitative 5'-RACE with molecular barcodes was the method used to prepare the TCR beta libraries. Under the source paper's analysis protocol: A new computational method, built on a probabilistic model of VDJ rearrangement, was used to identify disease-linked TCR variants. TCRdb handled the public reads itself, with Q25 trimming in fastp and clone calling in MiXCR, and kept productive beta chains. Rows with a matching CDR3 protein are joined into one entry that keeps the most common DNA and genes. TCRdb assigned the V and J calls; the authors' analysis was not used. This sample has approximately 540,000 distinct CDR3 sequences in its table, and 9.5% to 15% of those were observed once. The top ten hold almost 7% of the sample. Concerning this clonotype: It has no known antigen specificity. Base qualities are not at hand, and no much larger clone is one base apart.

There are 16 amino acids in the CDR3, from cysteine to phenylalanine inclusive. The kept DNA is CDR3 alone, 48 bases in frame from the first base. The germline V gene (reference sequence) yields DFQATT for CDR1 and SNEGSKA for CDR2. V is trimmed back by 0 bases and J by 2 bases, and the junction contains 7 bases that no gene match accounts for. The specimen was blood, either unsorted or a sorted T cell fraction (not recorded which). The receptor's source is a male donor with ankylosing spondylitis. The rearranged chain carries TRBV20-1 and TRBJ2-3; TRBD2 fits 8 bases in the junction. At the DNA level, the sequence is TGCAGTGCTAGAGATGTTTCGACTAGCGTCACAGATACGCAGTATTTT. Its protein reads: CSARDVSTSVTDTQYF.